A single sample is the source of the 3 T cell receptor beta chains below, sequenced in a study of cytomegalovirus exposure and HLA in healthy donors (dated by TCRdb to 2017 to 2019). The library relied on the immunoSEQ multiplex PCR assay. A mixture of 60 forward primers for TCR Vbeta segments and 13 reverse primers for TCR Jbeta segments was used in the multiplex PCR. TCRdb holds this immuneACCESS table with in-frame rearrangements only. Some clones are missing; in checked studies, unresolved V genes explain under half, and the rest has no known cause. The sample table lists fewer than 90,000 clones, roughly three quarters of them with a count of one. The ten top clones hold around 3.4% of the sample. Sequenced input: PBMCs. The receptors come from a man aged 25 to 40 in good health and CMV-seronegative.

This chain connects TRBV6-5 to TRBJ1-6, with 7 positions matching TRBD1. This CDR3 has 14 residues. With 2 bases clipped from V and 5 bases from J, the junction kept 0 bases outside the gene matches. Germline CDR1 is MNHEY and CDR2 is SVGAGI. The CDR3 DNA reads as TGTGCCAGCAGTTACGGGACAGATAATTCACCCCTCCACTTT. Translation: CASSYGTDNSPLHF.

The V and J genes are TRBV5-5 and TRBJ1-1; D is undetermined. Per germline, CDR1 SGHKS and CDR2 YYEKEE (reference sequence). The ends were cut back, 2 bases at V and 1 base at J, with 6 bases in the middle. The CDR3 consists of 13 residues. The CDR3 loop reads CASSFLPNTEAFF. DNA of the CDR3: TGTGCCAGCAGCTTTCTCCCGAACACTGAAGCTTTCTTT.

The rearrangement uses TRBV10-3 and TRBJ1-2; 8 bases map to TRBD1. Per the germline V gene, CDR1 is ENHRY and CDR2 is SYGVKD. After removal of 6 bases from V and 4 bases from J, the junction contained 13 bases not matched to a gene. This CDR3 is built from 16 residues. The DNA of the CDR3 is TGTGCCATCAGCCCGGGACAGGTAGATCGGTCCTATGGCTACACCTTC. Amino acid sequence: CAISPGQVDRSYGYTF.